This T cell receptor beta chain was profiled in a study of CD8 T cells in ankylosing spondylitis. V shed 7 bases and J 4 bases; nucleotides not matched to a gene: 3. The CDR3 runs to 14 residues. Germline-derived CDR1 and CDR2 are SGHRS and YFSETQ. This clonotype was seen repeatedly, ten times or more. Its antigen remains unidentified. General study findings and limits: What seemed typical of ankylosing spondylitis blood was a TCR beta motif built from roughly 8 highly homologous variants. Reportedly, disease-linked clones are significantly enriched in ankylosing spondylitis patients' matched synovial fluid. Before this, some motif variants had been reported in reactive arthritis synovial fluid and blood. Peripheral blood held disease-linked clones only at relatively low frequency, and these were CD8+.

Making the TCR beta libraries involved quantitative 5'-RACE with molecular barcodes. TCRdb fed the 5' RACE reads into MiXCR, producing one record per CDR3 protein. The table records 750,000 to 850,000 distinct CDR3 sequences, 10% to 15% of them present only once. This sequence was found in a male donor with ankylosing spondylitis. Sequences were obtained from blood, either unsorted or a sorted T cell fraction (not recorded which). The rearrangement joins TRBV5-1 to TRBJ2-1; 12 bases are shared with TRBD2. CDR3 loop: CASGTSGFYNEQFF. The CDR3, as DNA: TGCGCCAGCGGGACTAGCGGGTTTTACAATGAGCAGTTCTTC.